One TCR beta chain is described in this entry. The antigen is not known. These data come from a study of T cell repertoires in cytomegalovirus infection. General observations from the study: Carriers of CMV plus the relevant HLA were identified by cumulative public TCR beta family frequency. It was HLA-C-restricted CMV-specific TCR beta clonotypes that dominated the response ex vivo.

TCRdb called the reads again in MiXCR, with one record for every CDR3 protein. The sample has approximately 700,000 distinct CDR3 sequences, about 40% seen once. The sample taken for sequencing was PBMCs. This sequence originates from a human donor in good health (CMV status not recorded). Some clones in this sample may be carry-over from other donors' samples.

The CDR3: CASSQVVGDYNVLTF. The CDR3 nucleotides are TGCGCCAGCAGCCAAGTAGTGGGCGATTACAACGTCCTGACTTTC. V usage is TRBV4-1 and J usage is TRBJ2-6, with unresolved D. This CDR3 contains 15 residues. Germline lookup yields CDR1 MGHRA and CDR2 YSYEKL. V was cut by 1 base and J by 9 bases, with 13 bases left in between.